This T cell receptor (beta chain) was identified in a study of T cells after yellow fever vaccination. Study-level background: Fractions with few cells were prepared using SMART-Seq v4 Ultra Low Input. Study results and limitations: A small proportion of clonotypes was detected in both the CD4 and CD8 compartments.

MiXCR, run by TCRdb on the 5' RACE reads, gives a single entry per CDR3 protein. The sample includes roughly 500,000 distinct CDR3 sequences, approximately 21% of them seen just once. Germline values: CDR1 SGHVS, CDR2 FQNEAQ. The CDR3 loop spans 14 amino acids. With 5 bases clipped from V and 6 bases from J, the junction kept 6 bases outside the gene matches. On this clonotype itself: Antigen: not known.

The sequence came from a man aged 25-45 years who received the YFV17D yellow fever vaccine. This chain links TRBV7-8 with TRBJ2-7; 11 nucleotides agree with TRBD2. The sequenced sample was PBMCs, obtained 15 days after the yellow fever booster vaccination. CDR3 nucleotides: TGTGCCAGCAGCCGTAGCGGGACTAGCGGCGAGCAGTACTTC. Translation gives CASSRSGTSGEQYF.